This T cell receptor beta chain came from a study of early T cells in non-severe SARS-CoV-2 infection. For the study at large: Unsorted whole blood bulk RNA was sequenced, with unpaired chains.

This clonotype came up a few times. Its cognate antigen is unknown. General study results and limits: Matches to VDJdb favored anti-spike CD8 responses and missed private and CD4 specificities.

There are 11 residues in the CDR3. The germline V gene encodes CDR1 SEHNR and CDR2 FQNEAQ (reference sequence). Trimming removed 0 bases from V and 8 bases from J, with 4 bases in between. Individual cDNA molecules each received unique molecular identifiers attached to them. Using its own MiXCR run on the 5' RACE reads, TCRdb lists one record per CDR3 protein. This sample carries some 80,000 distinct CDR3 sequences, roughly 4.7% of them seen once, and the ten largest clones take roughly 7.3%. Source: whole blood, taken at baseline. This sequence originates from an adult who was a healthcare worker with PCR-confirmed SARS-CoV-2 infection or an uninfected control (not recorded which). The J gene is TRBJ1-2, the V gene TRBV7-9; D call uncertain. The CDR3: CASSLADGYTF. Here the CDR3 DNA reads TGTGCCAGCAGCTTAGCGGACGGCTACACCTTC.